The source of this T cell receptor (beta chain) is a study of blood T cell repertoires in COVID-19. Study-wide context: COVID-19 samples from acute and convalescent phases originated in the United States, Italy and Spain. Sample material is recorded as cDNA or gDNA derived from T cells, B-cell-depleted T cells, or PBMCs.

Per the original methods: Amplification of reference gene primers provided the estimated nucleated cell counts. The table came from immunoSEQ multiplex PCR; TCRdb's copy has only in-frame clones and leaves some out. V, J and clone size were drawn from that table, and D and trimming were deduced from the DNA. The table lists more than 30,000 clones, 89% of them singletons, with about 0.55% in the top ten. The CDR3 has 12 residues. CDR1 SGHAT and CDR2 FQNNGV come from the germline V gene. Trimming left V 5 bases short and J 0 bases short, with 2 bases between. The sequencing input was peripheral blood. The sequence was obtained from a woman aged 40 to 55 with active or convalescent COVID-19. This chain links TRBV11-2 with TRBJ1-3; no clear D. CDR3 residues: CASSLSGNTIYF. CDR3 DNA: TGTGCCAGCAGCCTCTCTGGAAACACCATATATTTT.